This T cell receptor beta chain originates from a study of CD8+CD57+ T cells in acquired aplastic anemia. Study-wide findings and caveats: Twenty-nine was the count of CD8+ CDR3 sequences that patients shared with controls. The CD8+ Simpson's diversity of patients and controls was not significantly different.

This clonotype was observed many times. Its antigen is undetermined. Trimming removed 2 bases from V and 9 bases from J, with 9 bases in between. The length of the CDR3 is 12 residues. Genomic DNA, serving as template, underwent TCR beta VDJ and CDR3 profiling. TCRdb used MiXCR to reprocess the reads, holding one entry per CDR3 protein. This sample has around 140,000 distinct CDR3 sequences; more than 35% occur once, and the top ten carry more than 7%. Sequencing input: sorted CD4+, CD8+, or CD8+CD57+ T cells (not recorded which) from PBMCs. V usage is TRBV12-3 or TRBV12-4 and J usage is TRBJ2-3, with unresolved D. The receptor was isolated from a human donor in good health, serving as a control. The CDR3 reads CASSLLGKTQYF. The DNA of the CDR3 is TGTGCCAGCAGTTTATTGGGAAAAACGCAGTATTTT.